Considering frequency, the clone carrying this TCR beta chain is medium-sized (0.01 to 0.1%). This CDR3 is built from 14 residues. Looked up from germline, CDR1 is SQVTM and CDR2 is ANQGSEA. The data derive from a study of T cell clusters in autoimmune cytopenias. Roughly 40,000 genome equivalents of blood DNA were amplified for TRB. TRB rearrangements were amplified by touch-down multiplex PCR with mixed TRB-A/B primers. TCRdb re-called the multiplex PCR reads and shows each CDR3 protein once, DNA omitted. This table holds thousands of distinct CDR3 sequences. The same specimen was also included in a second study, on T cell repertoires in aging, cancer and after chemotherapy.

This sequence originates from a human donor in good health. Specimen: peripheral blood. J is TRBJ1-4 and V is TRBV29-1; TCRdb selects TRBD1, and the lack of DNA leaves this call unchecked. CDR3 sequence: CSVEDRGQNEKLFF.